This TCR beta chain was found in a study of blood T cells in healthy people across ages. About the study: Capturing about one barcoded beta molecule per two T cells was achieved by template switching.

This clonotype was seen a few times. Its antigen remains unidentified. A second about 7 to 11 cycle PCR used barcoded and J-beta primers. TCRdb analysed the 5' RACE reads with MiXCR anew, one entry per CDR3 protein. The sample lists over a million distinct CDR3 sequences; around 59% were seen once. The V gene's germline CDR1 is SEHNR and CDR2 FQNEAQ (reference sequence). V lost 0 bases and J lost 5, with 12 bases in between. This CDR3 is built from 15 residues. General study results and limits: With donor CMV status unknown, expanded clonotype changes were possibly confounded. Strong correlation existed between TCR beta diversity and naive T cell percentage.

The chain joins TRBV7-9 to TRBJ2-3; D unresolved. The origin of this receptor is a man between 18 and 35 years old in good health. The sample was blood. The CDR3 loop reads CASSLAVGSRDTQYF. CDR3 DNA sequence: TGTGCCAGCAGCTTAGCGGTGGGGTCCAGAGATACGCAGTATTTT.